The sequence of this T cell receptor beta chain was determined in a study of T cells after yellow fever vaccination. TCRdb used MiXCR to reprocess the 5' RACE reads, holding one entry per CDR3 protein. The sample has about 120,000 distinct CDR3 sequences, more than 7.5% seen once; the top ten hold 25%. Losses at the gene ends were 3 bases for V and 0 bases for J; bases not matched to a gene: 6. The CDR3 is made up of 15 amino acids. CDR1 and CDR2 from the germline V gene are SGDLS and YYNGEE. This clonotype was counted ten times or more. Sequencing used CD8+ T cells sorted from PBMCs, obtained 45 days after the yellow fever booster vaccination. The rearrangement uses TRBV9 and TRBJ2-7, with 7 bases identical to TRBD1. The clonotype comes from a man between 25 and 39 years old who received the YFV17D yellow fever vaccine. The CDR3 DNA reads TGTGCCAGCAGCGGATCGGGACAGAGCTCCTACGAGCAGTACTTC. This gives the protein CASSGSGQSSYEQYF.